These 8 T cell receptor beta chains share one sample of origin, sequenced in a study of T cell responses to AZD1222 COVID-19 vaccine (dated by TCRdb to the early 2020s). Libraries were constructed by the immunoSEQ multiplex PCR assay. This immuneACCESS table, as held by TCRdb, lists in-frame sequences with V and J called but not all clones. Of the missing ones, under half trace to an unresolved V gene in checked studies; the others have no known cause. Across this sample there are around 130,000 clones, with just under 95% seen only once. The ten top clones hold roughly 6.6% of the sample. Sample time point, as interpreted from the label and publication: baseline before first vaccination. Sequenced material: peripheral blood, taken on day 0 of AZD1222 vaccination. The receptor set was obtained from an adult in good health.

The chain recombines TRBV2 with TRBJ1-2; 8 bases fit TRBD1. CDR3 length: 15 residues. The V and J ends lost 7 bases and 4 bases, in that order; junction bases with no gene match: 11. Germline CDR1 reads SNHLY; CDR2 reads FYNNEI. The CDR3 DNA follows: TGTGCCAGCATTTCAGGGGGCATCGTCACCTATGGCTACACCTTC. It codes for CASISGGIVTYGYTF.

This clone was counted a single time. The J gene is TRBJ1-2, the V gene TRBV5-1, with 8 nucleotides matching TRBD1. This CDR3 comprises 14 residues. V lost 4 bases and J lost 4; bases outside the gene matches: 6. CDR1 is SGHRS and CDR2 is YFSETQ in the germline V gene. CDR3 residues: CASSTTGDFYGYTF. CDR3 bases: TGCGCCAGCAGCACGACAGGGGATTTCTATGGCTACACCTTC.

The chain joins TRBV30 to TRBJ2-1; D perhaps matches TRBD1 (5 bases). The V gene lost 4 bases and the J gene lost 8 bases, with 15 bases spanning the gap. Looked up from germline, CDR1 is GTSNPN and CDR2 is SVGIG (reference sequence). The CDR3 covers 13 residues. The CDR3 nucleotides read TGTGCCTGGACCATAGGGGTCGGGTATGAGCAGTTCTTC. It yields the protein CAWTIGVGYEQFF.

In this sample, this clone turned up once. The CDR3 loop is CASSFSGYEQYF. The CDR3 DNA is TGTGCCAGCAGTTTTAGTGGCTACGAGCAGTACTTC. The V and J genes are TRBV28 and TRBJ2-7; D ambiguous. The CDR3 spans 12 residues. Germline loops: CDR1 MDHEN, CDR2 SYDVKM. V gave up 3 bases and J gave up 3 bases, with 6 bases separating them. Looking up the rest from reference TRBV28 and TRBJ2-7 gives the full variable domain: DVKVTQSSRYLVKRTGEKVFLECVQDMDHENMFWYRQDPGLGLRLIYFSYDVKMKEKGDIPEGYSVSREKKERFSLILESASTNQTSMYLCASSFSGYEQYFGPGTRLTVT.

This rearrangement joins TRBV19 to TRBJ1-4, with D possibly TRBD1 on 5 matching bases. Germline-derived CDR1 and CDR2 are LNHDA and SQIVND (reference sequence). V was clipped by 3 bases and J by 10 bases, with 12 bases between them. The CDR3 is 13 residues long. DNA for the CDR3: TGTGCCAGTAGTATCTCCCAGGGCGGAAAACTGTTTTTT. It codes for CASSISQGGKLFF.

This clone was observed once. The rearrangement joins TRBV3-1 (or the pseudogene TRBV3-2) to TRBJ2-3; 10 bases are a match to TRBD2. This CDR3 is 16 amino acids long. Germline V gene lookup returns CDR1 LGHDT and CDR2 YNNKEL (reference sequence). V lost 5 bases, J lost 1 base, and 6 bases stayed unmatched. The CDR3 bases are TGTGCCAGCAGCGCTCTAGCGGGAGTGGGCACAGATACGCAGTATTTT. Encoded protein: CASSALAGVGTDTQYF.

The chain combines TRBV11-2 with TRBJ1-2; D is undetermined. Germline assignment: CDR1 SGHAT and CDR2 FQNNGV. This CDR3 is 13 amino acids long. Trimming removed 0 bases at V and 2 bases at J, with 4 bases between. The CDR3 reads CASSLDGNYGYTF. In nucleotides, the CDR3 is TGTGCCAGCAGCTTAGATGGCAACTATGGCTACACCTTC. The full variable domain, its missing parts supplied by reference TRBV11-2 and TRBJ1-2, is EAGVAQSPRYKIIEKRQSVAFWCNPISGHATLYWYQQILGQGPKLLIQFQNNGVVDDSQLPKDRFSAERLKGVDSTLKIQPAKLEDSAVYLCASSLDGNYGYTFGSGTRLTVV.

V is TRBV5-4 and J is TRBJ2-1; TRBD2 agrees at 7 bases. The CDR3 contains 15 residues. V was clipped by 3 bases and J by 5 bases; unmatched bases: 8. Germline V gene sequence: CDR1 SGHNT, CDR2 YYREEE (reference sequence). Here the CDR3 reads CASSSLAEFHNEQFF. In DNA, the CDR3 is TGTGCCAGCAGCTCGCTAGCGGAGTTCCACAATGAGCAGTTCTTC. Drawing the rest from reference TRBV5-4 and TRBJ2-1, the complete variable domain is ETGVTQSPTHLIKTRGQQVTLRCSSQSGHNTVSWYQQALGQGPQFIFQYYREEENGRGNFPPRFSGLQFPNYSSELNVNALELDDSALYLCASSSLAEFHNEQFFGPGTRLTVL.